Here is one T cell receptor (beta chain) with its context. No antigen is known for it. These data originate in a study of graft-versus-host responses after intestinal transplantation. TCRdb's table, derived via immunoSEQ multiplex PCR, lists solely in-frame clones and lacks some. The sample lists approximately 100,000 clones, roughly 93% occurring once. The sequences come from unstimulated CD8+ T cells sorted from spleen or lymph node cells, collected before intestinal transplant. The clonotype comes from a human donor who received an intestinal transplant.

CDR3 region: CASSPPGDQPQHF. The CDR3 DNA reads as TGTGCCAGCTCACCACCGGGTGATCAGCCCCAGCATTTT. The V call is TRBV18, the J call TRBJ1-5; D uncertain. The CDR3 covers 13 residues. The germline V and J ends were trimmed by 0 bases and 5 bases, with 5 bases remaining between them. CDR1 is KGHSH, CDR2 LQKENI, per germline.